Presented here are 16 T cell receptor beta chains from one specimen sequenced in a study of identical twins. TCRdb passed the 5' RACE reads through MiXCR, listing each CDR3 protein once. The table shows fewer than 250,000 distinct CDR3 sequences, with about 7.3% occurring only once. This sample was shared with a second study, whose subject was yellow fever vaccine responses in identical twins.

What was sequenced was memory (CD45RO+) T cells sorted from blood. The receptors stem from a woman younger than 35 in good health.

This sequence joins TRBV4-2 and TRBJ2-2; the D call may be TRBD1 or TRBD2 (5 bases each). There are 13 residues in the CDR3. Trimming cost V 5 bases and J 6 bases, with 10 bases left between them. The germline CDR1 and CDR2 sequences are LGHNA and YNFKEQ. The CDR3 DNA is TGTGCCAGCAGCTGGGGGTACGCCGGGGAGCTGTTTTTT. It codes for CASSWGYAGELFF.

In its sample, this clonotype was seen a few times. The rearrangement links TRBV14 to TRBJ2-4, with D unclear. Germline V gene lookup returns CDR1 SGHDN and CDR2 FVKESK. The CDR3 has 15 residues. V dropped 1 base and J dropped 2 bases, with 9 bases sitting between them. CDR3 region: CASSQAFATKNIQYF. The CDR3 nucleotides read TGTGCCAGCAGCCAAGCTTTCGCAACCAAAAACATTCAGTACTTC.

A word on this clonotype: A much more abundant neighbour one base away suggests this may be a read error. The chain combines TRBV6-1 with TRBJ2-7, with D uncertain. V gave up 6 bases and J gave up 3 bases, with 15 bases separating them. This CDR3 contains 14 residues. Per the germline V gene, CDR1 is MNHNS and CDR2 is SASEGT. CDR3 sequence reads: CASRAGPTHYEQYF. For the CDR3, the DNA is TGTGCCAGCAGGGCCGGGCCTACCCACTACGAGCAGTACTTC.

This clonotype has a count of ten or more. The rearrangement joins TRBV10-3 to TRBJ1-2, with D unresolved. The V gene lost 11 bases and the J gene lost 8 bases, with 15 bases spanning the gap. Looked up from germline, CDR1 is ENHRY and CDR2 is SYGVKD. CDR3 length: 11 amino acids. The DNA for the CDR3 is TGTGCCTCTAGGGAAAAGTCCGGCTACACCTTC. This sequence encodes CASREKSGYTF.

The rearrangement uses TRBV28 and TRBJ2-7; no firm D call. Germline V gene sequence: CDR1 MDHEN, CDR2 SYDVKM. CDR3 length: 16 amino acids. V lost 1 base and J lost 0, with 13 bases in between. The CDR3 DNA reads TGTGCCAGCAGTTTATTTGACCGGGCCTTCTCCTACGAGCAGTACTTC. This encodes CASSLFDRAFSYEQYF.

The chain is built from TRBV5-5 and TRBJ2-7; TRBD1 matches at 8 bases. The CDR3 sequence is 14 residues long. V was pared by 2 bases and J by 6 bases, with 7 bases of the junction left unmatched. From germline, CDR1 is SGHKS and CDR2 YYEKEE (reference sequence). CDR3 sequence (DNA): TGTGCCAGCAGCTTAGGACAGGGACGCCTCGAGCAGTACTTC. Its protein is CASSLGQGRLEQYF.

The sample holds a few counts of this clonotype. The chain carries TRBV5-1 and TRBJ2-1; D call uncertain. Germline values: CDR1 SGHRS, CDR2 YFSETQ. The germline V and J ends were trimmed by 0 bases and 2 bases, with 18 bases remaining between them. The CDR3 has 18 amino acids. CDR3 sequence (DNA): TGCGCCAGCAGCTTGGCCCTCCTAGAAGCTGGGACCTACAATGAGCAGTTCTTC. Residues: CASSLALLEAGTYNEQFF.

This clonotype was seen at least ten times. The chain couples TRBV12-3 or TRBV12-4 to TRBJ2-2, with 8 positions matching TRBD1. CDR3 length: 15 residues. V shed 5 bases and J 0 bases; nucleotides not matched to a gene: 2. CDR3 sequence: CASSQGAANTGELFF. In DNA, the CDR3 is TGTGCCAGCAGTCAGGGGGCGGCGAACACCGGGGAGCTGTTTTTT.

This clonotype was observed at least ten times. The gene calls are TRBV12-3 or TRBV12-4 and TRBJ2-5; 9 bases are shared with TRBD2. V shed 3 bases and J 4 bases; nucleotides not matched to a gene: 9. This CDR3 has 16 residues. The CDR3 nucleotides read TGTGCCAGCAGTTTGACTAGCGGAGAAGGGGGAGAGACCCAGTACTTC. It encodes CASSLTSGEGGETQYF.

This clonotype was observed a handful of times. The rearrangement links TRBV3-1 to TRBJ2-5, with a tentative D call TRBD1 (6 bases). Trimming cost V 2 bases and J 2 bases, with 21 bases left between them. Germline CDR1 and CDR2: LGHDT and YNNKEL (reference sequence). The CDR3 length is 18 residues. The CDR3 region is CASSQRGTRLSGQETQYF. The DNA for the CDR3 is TGTGCCAGCAGCCAAAGGGGGACACGACTCAGCGGACAAGAGACCCAGTACTTC.

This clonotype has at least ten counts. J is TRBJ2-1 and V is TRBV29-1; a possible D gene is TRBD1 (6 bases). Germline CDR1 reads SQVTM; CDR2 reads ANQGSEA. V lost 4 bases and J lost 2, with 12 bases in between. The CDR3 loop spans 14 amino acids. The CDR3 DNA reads TGCAGCGTTGCTACAGGGAGAGCCTACAATGAGCAGTTCTTC. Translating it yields CSVATGRAYNEQFF.

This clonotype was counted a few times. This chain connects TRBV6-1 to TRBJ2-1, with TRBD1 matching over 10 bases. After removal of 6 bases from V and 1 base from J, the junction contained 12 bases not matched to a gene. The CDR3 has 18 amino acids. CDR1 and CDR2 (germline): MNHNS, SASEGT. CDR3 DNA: TGTGCCAGCAGGGGGACGACAGGGGGCGCCGAATCCTACAATGAGCAGTTCTTC. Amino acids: CASRGTTGGAESYNEQFF.

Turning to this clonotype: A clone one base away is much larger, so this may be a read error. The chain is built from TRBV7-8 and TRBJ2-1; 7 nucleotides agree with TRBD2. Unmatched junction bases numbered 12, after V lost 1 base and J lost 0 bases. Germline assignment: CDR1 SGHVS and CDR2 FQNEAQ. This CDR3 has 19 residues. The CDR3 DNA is TGTGCCAGCAGCTTAGATGGGGGGGTAGTGGGTAGCTCCTACAATGAGCAGTTCTTC. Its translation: CASSLDGGVVGSSYNEQFF. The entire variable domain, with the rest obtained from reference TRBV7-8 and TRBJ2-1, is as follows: GAGVSQSPRYKVAKRGQDVALRCDPISGHVSLFWYQQALGQGPEFLTYFQNEAQLDKSGLPSDRFFAERPEGSVSTLKIQRTQQEDSAVYLCASSLDGGVVGSSYNEQFFGPGTRLTVL.

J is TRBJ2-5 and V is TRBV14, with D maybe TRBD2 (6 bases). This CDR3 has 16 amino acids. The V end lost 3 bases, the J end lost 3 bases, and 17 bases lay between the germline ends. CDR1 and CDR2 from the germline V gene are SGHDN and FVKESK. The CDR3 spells CASSQTSDYLKETQYF. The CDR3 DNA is TGTGCCAGCAGCCAGACGTCGGACTATCTCAAAGAGACCCAGTACTTC.

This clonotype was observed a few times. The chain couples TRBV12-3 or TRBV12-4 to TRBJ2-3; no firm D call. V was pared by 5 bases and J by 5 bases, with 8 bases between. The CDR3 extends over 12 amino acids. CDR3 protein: CASSVRLDTQYF. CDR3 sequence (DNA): TGTGCCAGCAGTGTCCGACTAGATACGCAGTATTTT.

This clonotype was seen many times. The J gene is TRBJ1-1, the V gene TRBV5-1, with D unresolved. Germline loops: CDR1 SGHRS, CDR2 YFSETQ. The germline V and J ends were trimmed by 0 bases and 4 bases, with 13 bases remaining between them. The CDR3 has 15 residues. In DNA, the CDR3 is TGCGCCAGCAGCTTGGTTCTAAAGAGCTTCACTGAAGCTTTCTTT. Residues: CASSLVLKSFTEAFF.